Listed below are T cell receptor beta chains from one sample, sequenced in a study of cytomegalovirus exposure and HLA in healthy donors. The repertoire was sequenced with immunoSEQ multiplex PCR; TCRdb's copy has only in-frame clones and lacks some. Here the sample spans some 190,000 clones, roughly 90% being singletons. The sequencing input was PBMCs. These receptors came from a woman between 25 and 40 years old in good health and CMV-seronegative. CDR3s include the opening cysteine and the closing phenylalanine or tryptophan. The order of the fields is J gene, clone size, D gene, V gene, CDR3 DNA, CDR3 protein. D genes are given only for firm matches. Not all rows give a size; the values are once, few, many and, for expanded clones, a class.

J gene: TRBJ2-7
clone size: -
D gene: TRBD2
V gene: TRBV9
CDR3 DNA: TGTGCCAGCAGCAGGCTAGCGGGAGGGCCAAGTTCCTACGAGCAGTACTTC
CDR3 protein: CASSRLAGGPSSYEQYF

J gene: TRBJ2-1
clone size: few
D gene: TRBD2
V gene: TRBV7-9
CDR3 DNA: TGTGCCAGCAGCTTCGACTCAAGACTAGCTCTATTATTCTTC
CDR3 protein: CASSFDSRLALLFF

J gene: TRBJ2-2
clone size: once
D gene: -
V gene: TRBV7-9
CDR3 DNA: TGTGCCAGCAGCCCAGGGGCCCCGAACACCGGGGAGCTGTTTTTT
CDR3 protein: CASSPGAPNTGELFF

J gene: TRBJ1-6
clone size: -
D gene: -
V gene: TRBV2
CDR3 DNA: TGTGCCAGCTCGAGGGTTAATTCACCCCTCCACTTT
CDR3 protein: CASSRVNSPLHF

J gene: TRBJ2-1
clone size: -
D gene: TRBD2
V gene: TRBV10-2
CDR3 DNA: TGCGCCAGCAGAGACGGGGAGGGGAATCAGTTCTTC
CDR3 protein: CASRDGEGNQFF

J gene: TRBJ2-5
clone size: -
D gene: -
V gene: TRBV5-6
CDR3 DNA: TGTGCCAGCGGCAAACAGGGACGAGAGACCCAGTACTTC
CDR3 protein: CASGKQGRETQYF

J gene: TRBJ2-7
clone size: -
D gene: TRBD2
V gene: TRBV30
CDR3 DNA: TGTGCCTGGAGACGGGCGGGGGGGCCGAGGGAGCAGTACTTC
CDR3 protein: CAWRRAGGPREQYF

J gene: TRBJ2-1
clone size: few
D gene: TRBD2
V gene: TRBV4-1
CDR3 DNA: TGCGCCAGCAGCCATGGACTAGCGGGATACAATGAGCAGTTCTTC
CDR3 protein: CASSHGLAGYNEQFF

J gene: TRBJ1-5
clone size: -
D gene: TRBD1
V gene: TRBV7-8
CDR3 DNA: TGTGCCAGCGGCTTTGGACAGGGGGATCAGCCCCAGCATTTT
CDR3 protein: CASGFGQGDQPQHF

J gene: TRBJ2-2
clone size: -
D gene: TRBD1
V gene: TRBV15
CDR3 DNA: TGTGCCACCAGCGCCCGGGACAGGGGAGTATACGGGGAGCTGTTTTTT
CDR3 protein: CATSARDRGVYGELFF

J gene: TRBJ1-1
clone size: -
D gene: -
V gene: TRBV19
CDR3 DNA: TGTGCCAGCACTCAGGGGTACGGGAACACTGAAGCTTTCTTT
CDR3 protein: CASTQGYGNTEAFF

J gene: TRBJ2-3
clone size: -
D gene: -
V gene: TRBV5-1
CDR3 DNA: TGCGCCAGCAGCTTGGAAAGGGGGTCGGATACGCAGTATTTT
CDR3 protein: CASSLERGSDTQYF

J gene: TRBJ2-4
clone size: -
D gene: TRBD1
V gene: TRBV19
CDR3 DNA: TGTGCCAGTAGCCTAACAGGGGGCTCTGAGAACATTCAGTACTTC
CDR3 protein: CASSLTGGSENIQYF

J gene: TRBJ2-5
clone size: few
D gene: -
V gene: TRBV7-2
CDR3 DNA: TGTGCCAGCAGCTTAGTACCTCGGGAGACCCAGTACTTC
CDR3 protein: CASSLVPRETQYF

J gene: TRBJ2-5
clone size: once
D gene: TRBD2
V gene: TRBV5-1
CDR3 DNA: TGCGCCAGCAGCTTGGACGGGACTAGCCAAGAGACCCAGTACTTC
CDR3 protein: CASSLDGTSQETQYF

J gene: TRBJ2-2
clone size: -
D gene: TRBD1
V gene: TRBV6-5
CDR3 DNA: TGTGCCAGCAGTTACGGGACAGGGACCGGGGAGCTGTTTTTT
CDR3 protein: CASSYGTGTGELFF

J gene: TRBJ1-1
clone size: -
D gene: -
V gene: TRBV27
CDR3 DNA: TGTGCCAGCAGTTTCTCGTGGGGCAGTGAAGCTTTCTTT
CDR3 protein: CASSFSWGSEAFF

J gene: TRBJ2-1
clone size: -
D gene: TRBD1
V gene: TRBV5-6
CDR3 DNA: TGTGCCAGCAGCTTCTTACAGGGGGAGCTTTACAATGAGCAGTTCTTC
CDR3 protein: CASSFLQGELYNEQFF

J gene: TRBJ2-7
clone size: -
D gene: -
V gene: TRBV19
CDR3 DNA: TGTGCCAGTAGTGCCCAGACAGAAAGCTACGAGCAGTACTTC
CDR3 protein: CASSAQTESYEQYF

J gene: TRBJ1-1
clone size: -
D gene: -
V gene: TRBV5-4
CDR3 DNA: TGTGCCAGCAGCTCGAGGACAGCCTCTACTGAAGCTTTCTTT
CDR3 protein: CASSSRTASTEAFF

J gene: TRBJ2-5
clone size: -
D gene: TRBD2
V gene: TRBV6-1
CDR3 DNA: TGTGCCAGCAGTGTGGCTAGCGGGCTTCGGGAGACCCAGTACTTC
CDR3 protein: CASSVASGLRETQYF

J gene: TRBJ2-3
clone size: -
D gene: TRBD1
V gene: TRBV6-5
CDR3 DNA: TGTGCCAGCAGTGCTGACAGGGGGCGGGATACGCAGTATTTT
CDR3 protein: CASSADRGRDTQYF

J gene: TRBJ2-2
clone size: -
D gene: TRBD2
V gene: TRBV11-3
CDR3 DNA: TGTGCCAGCAGTATAGGGACTAGCGGGTTCGACGGGGAGCTGTTTTTT
CDR3 protein: CASSIGTSGFDGELFF

J gene: TRBJ2-1
clone size: -
D gene: -
V gene: TRBV7-9
CDR3 DNA: TGTGCCAGCAGCCCGGTTACCTACAATGAGCAGTTCTTC
CDR3 protein: CASSPVTYNEQFF

J gene: TRBJ2-2
clone size: -
D gene: -
V gene: TRBV11-2
CDR3 DNA: TGTGCCAGCAGCTCCGACAGGCCCATTGGCACCGGGGAGCTGTTTTTT
CDR3 protein: CASSSDRPIGTGELFF

J gene: TRBJ2-7
clone size: -
D gene: -
V gene: TRBV7-9
CDR3 DNA: TGTGCCAGCAGCCCTTCTTCCTACGAGCAGTACTTC
CDR3 protein: CASSPSSYEQYF

J gene: TRBJ1-1
clone size: once
D gene: -
V gene: TRBV6-1
CDR3 DNA: TGTGCCAGCATGATGGGGGACAAGGAAGTTGAAGCTTTCTTT
CDR3 protein: CASMMGDKEVEAFF

J gene: TRBJ2-3
clone size: -
D gene: TRBD1
V gene: TRBV5-1
CDR3 DNA: TGCGCCAGCAGCTTGACCGGGACAGGGGCTTTCGCAGATACGCAGTATTTT
CDR3 protein: CASSLTGTGAFADTQYF

J gene: TRBJ2-4
clone size: -
D gene: -
V gene: TRBV7-9
CDR3 DNA: TGTGCCAGCAGCTTGGACACGGTAAACATTCAGTACTTC
CDR3 protein: CASSLDTVNIQYF

J gene: TRBJ2-5
clone size: -
D gene: -
V gene: TRBV25-1
CDR3 DNA: TGTGCCAGCAGTGCCATGGGGGGGGCATCAGAGACCCAGTACTTC
CDR3 protein: CASSAMGGASETQYF

J gene: TRBJ2-5
clone size: -
D gene: TRBD2
V gene: TRBV9
CDR3 DNA: TGTGCCAGCAGCGTAGCTAGCGGGGGCGGAGAGACCCAGTACTTC
CDR3 protein: CASSVASGGGETQYF

J gene: TRBJ2-7
clone size: once
D gene: TRBD2
V gene: TRBV4-1
CDR3 DNA: TGCGCCAGCAGCCAAGGGACTAGCGGAGGGAACTACGAGCAGTACTTC
CDR3 protein: CASSQGTSGGNYEQYF